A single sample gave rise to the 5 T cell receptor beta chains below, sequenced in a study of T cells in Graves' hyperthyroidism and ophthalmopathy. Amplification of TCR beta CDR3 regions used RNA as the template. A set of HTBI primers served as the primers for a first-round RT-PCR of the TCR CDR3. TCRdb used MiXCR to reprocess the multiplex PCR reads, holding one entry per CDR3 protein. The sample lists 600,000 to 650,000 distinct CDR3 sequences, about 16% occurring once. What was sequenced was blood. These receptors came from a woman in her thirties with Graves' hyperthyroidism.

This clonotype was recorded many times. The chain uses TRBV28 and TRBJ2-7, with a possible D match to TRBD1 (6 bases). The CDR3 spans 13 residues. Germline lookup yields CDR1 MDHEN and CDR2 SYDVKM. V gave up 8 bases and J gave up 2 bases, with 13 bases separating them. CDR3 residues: CASYRAPPYEQYF. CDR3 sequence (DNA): TGTGCCAGCTACAGGGCCCCTCCCTACGAGCAGTACTTC.

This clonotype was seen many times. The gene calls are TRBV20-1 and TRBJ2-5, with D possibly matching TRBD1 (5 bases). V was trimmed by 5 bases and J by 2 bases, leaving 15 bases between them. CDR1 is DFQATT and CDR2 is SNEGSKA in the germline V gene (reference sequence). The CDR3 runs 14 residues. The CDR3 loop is CSARRQGRQETQYF. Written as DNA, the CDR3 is TGCAGTGCTCGACGGCAGGGTAGACAAGAGACCCAGTACTTC.

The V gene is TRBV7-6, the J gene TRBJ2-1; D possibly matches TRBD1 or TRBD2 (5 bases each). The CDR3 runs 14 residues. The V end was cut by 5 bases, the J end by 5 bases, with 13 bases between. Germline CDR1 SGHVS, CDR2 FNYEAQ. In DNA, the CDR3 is TGTGCCAGCAGCATTACGGGACCCAACAATGAGCAGTTCTTC. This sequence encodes CASSITGPNNEQFF. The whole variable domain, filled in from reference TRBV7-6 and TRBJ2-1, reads GAGVSQSPRYKVTKRGQDVALRCDPISGHVSLYWYRQALGQGPEFLTYFNYEAQQDKSGLPNDRFSAERPEGSISTLTIQRTEQRDSAMYRCASSITGPNNEQFFGPGTRLTVL.

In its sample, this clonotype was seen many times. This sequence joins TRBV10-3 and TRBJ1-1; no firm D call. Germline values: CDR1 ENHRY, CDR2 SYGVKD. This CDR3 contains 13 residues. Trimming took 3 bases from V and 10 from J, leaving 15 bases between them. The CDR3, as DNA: TGTGCCATCAGTGACACCTGGGCACCGGGAGCTTTCTTT. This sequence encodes CAISDTWAPGAFF.

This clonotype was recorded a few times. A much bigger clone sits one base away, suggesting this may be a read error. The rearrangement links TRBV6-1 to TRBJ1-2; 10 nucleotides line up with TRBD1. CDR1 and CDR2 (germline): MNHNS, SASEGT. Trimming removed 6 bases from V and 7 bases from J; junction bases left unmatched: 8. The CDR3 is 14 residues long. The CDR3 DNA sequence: TGTGCCAGCAGATCCCTGACAGGGGGCCGTGGCTACACCTTC. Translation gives CASRSLTGGRGYTF.